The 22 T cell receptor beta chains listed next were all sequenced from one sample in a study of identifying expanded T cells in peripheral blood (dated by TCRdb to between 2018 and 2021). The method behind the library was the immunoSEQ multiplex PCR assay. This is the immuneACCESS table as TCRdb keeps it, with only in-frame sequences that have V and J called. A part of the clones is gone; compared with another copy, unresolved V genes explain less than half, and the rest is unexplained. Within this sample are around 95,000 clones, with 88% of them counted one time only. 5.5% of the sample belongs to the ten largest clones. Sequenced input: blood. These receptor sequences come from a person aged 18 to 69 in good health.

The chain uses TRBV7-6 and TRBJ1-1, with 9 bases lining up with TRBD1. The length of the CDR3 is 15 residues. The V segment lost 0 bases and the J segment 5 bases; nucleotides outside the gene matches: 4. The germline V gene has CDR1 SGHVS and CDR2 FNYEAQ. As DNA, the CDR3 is TGTGCCAGCAGCTTAGCGGGGACAGGGCCGACTGAAGCTTTCTTT. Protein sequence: CASSLAGTGPTEAFF.

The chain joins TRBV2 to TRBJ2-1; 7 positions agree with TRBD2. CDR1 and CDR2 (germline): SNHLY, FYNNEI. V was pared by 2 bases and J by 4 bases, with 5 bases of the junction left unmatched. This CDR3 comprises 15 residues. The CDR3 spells CASSENGLGYNEQFF. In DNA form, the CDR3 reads TGTGCCAGCAGTGAAAACGGACTAGGTTACAATGAGCAGTTCTTC.

CDR3: CASSLRTGGNTIYF. The CDR3 DNA is TGTGCCAGCAGTTTACGGACAGGAGGAAACACCATATATTTT. The V call is TRBV27, the J call TRBJ1-3; TRBD1 aligns across 7 bases. The CDR3 has 14 residues. Germline V gives CDR1 MNHEY, CDR2 SMNVEV (reference sequence). V shed 2 bases and J 4 bases; nucleotides not matched to a gene: 2.

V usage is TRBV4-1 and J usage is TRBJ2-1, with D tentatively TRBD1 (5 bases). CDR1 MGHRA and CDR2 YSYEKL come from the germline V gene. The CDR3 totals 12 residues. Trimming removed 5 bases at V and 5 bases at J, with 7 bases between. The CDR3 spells CASSGQHNEQFF. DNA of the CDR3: TGCGCCAGCAGCGGACAACACAATGAGCAGTTCTTC.

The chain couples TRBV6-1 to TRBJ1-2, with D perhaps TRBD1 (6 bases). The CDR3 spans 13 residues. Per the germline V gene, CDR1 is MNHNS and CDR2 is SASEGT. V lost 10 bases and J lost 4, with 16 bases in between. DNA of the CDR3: TGTGCCACCGTCGGACAGAACGTCTATGGCTACACCTTC. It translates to CATVGQNVYGYTF.

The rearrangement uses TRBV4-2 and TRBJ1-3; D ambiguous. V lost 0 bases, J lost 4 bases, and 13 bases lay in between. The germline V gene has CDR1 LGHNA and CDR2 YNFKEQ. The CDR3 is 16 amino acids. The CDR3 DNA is TGTGCCAGCAGCCAAGATGACACAAGGGAGGGAAACACCATATATTTT. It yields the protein CASSQDDTREGNTIYF.

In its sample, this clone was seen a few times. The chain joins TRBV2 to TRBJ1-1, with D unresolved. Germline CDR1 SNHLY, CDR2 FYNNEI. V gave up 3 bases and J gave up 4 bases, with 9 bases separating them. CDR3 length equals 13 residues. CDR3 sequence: CASSEGPGTEAFF. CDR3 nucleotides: TGTGCCAGCAGTGAGGGTCCGGGCACTGAAGCTTTCTTT.

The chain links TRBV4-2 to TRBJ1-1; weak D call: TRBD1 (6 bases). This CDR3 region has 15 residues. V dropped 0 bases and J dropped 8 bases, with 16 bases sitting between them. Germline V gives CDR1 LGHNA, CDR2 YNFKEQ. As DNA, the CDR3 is TGTGCCAGCAGCCAAGAAGGGAGAGGGGGGCTAGAAGCTTTCTTT. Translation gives CASSQEGRGGLEAFF.

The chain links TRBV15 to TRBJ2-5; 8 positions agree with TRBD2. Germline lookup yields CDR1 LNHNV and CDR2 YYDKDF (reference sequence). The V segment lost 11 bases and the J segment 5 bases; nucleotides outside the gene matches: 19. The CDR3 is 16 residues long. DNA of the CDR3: TGTGCCGTCAGCATGGCGGGGACCGGGAGGGTGGAGACCCAGTACTTC. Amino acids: CAVSMAGTGRVETQYF. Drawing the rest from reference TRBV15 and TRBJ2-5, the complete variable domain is DAMVIQNPRYQVTQFGKPVTLSCSQTLNHNVMYWYQQKSSQAPKLLFHYYDKDFNNEADTPDNFQSRRPNTSFCFLDIRSPGLGDTAMYLCAVSMAGTGRVETQYFGPGTRLLVL.

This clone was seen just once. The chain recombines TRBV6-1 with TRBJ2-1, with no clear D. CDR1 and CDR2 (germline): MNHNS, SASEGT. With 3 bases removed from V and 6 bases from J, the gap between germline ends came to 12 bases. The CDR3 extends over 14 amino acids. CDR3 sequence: CASSEGGGVNEQFF. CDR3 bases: TGTGCCAGCAGTGAGGGCGGTGGGGTCAATGAGCAGTTCTTC.

The CDR3 DNA is TGCGCCAGCAGCTTGGGGCAGACCCAGGGCACTGAAGCTTTCTTT. This sequence encodes CASSLGQTQGTEAFF. The rearrangement joins TRBV5-1 to TRBJ1-1, with a tentative D call TRBD1 (5 bases). The CDR3 consists of 15 residues. V gave up 0 bases and J gave up 4 bases, with 13 bases separating them. From germline, CDR1 is SGHRS and CDR2 YFSETQ.

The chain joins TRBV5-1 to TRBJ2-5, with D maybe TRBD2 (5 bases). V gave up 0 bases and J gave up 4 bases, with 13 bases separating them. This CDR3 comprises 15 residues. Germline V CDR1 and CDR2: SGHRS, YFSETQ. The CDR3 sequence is CASSLAGTAAETQYF. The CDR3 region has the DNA TGCGCCAGCAGCTTGGCCGGTACAGCGGCAGAGACCCAGTACTTC.

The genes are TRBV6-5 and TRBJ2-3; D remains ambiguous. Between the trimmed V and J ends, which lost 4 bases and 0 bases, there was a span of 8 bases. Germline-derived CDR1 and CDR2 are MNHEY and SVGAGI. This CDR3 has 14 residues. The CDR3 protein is CASSSTHSTDTQYF. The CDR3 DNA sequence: TGTGCCAGCAGTTCTACCCACAGCACAGATACGCAGTATTTT.

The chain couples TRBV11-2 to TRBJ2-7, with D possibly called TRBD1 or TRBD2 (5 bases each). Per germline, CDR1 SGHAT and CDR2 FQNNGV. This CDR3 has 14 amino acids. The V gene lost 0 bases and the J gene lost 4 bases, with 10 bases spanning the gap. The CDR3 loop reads CASSLDRQRYEQYF. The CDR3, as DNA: TGTGCCAGCAGCTTAGATCGACAGCGGTACGAGCAGTACTTC.

In nucleotides, the CDR3 is TGTGCCAGCAGCTTGGAGAGCTCCTACGAGCAGTACTTC. This sequence encodes CASSLESSYEQYF. The chain carries TRBV5-4 and TRBJ2-7, with D uncertain. This CDR3 contains 13 residues. CDR1 SGHNT and CDR2 YYREEE come from the germline V gene (reference sequence). The V and J ends lost 0 bases and 0 bases respectively, with 4 bases between them. Filled out from reference TRBV5-4 and TRBJ2-7, the complete variable domain reads ETGVTQSPTHLIKTRGQQVTLRCSSQSGHNTVSWYQQALGQGPQFIFQYYREEENGRGNFPPRFSGLQFPNYSSELNVNALELDDSALYLCASSLESSYEQYFGPGTRLTVT.

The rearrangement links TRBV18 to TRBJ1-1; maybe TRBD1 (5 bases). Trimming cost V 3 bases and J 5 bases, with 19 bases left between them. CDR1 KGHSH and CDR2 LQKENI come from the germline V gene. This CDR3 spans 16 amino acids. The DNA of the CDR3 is TGTGCCAGCTCACCCAGTCAGGGCGGTCGAGGGACTGAAGCTTTCTTT. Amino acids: CASSPSQGGRGTEAFF. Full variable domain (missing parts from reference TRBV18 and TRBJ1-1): NAGVMQNPRHLVRRRGQEARLRCSPMKGHSHVYWYRQLPEEGLKFMVYLQKENIIDESGMPKERFSAEFPKEGPSILRIQQVVRGDSAAYFCASSPSQGGRGTEAFFGQGTRLTVV.

The CDR3 nucleotides read TGTGCCAGTAGTATAGTCACGGACAGTCTTGGAAACACCATATATTTT. It encodes CASSIVTDSLGNTIYF. The rearrangement uses TRBV19 and TRBJ1-3; tentatively, D is TRBD1 (6 bases). Germline V gene sequence: CDR1 LNHDA, CDR2 SQIVND (reference sequence). The CDR3 has 16 amino acids. The germline V and J ends were trimmed by 1 base and 3 bases, with 13 bases remaining between them.

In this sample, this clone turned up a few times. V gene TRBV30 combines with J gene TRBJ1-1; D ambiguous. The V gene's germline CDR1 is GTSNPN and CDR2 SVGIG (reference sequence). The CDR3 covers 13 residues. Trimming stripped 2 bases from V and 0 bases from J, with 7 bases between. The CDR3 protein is CAWSWEMNTEAFF. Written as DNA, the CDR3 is TGTGCCTGGAGTTGGGAGATGAACACTGAAGCTTTCTTT. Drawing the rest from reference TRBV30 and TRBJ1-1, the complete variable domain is SQTIHQWPATLVQPVGSPLSLECTVEGTSNPNLYWYRQAAGRGLQLLFYSVGIGQISSEVPQNLSASRPQDRQFILSSKKLLLSDSGFYLCAWSWEMNTEAFFGQGTRLTVV.

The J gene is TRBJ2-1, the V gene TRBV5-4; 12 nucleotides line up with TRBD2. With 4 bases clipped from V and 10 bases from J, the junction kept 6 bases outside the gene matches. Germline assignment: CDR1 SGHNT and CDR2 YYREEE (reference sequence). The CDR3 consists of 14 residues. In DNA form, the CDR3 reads TGTGCCAGCAGCCCCCTAGCGGGAGGGATCGAGCAGTTCTTC. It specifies CASSPLAGGIEQFF.

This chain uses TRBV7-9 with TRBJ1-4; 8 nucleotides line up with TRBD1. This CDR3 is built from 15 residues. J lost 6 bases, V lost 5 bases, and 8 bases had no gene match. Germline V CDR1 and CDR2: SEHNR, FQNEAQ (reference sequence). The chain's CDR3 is CASSAPGTGDEKLFF. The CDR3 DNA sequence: TGTGCCAGCAGCGCACCCGGGACAGGAGATGAAAAACTGTTTTTT.

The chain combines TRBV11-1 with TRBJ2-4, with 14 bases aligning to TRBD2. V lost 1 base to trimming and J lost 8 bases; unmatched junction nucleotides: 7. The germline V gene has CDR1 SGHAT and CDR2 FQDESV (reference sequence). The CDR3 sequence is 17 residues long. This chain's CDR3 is CASSLVNPGLAGDIQYF. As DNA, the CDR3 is TGTGCCAGCAGCTTAGTAAACCCGGGACTAGCGGGGGACATTCAGTACTTC.

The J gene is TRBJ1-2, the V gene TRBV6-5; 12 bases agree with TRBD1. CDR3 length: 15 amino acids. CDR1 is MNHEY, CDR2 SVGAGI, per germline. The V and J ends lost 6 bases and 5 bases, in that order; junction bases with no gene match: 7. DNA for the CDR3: TGTGCCAGCAGGGAGGGACAGGGGGCGGGGTATGGCTACACCTTC. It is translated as CASREGQGAGYGYTF.